Below are 13 T cell receptor beta chains sequenced from a single sample in a study of Graves' ophthalmopathy and Graves' hyperthyroidism. The authors amplified TCR beta CDR3 regions from RNA transcripts. In the first round, RT-PCR was carried out with HTBI primers, and a multiplex PCR formed the second round. TCRdb re-called the multiplex PCR reads with MiXCR, one entry per CDR3 protein. The sample contains about 620,000 distinct CDR3 sequences, about 24% of which appear only once. Sequences were obtained from peripheral blood. The receptors here all came from a woman aged 18-35 years with stable Graves' hyperthyroidism. Some clones in this sample may be carry-over from other donors' samples.

This sequence joins TRBV28 and TRBJ1-1; no clear D gene. The CDR3 consists of 14 residues. CDR1 is MDHEN, CDR2 SYDVKM, per germline. V was cut by 4 bases and J by 0 bases, with 9 bases left in between. The CDR3 here is CASSSPPMNTEAFF. Here the CDR3 DNA reads TGTGCCAGCAGTTCCCCGCCCATGAACACTGAAGCTTTCTTT.

This clonotype was seen repeatedly, ten times or more. V usage is TRBV6-1 and J usage is TRBJ1-1; D remains ambiguous. V was shortened by 7 bases and J by 1 base, with 7 bases between the two germline ends. Germline values: CDR1 MNHNS, CDR2 SASEGT. The CDR3 totals 12 residues. The CDR3 nucleotides read TGTGCCAGCACGGACCCGAACACTGAAGCTTTCTTT. It codes for CASTDPNTEAFF.

The sample holds many counts of this clonotype. DNA for the CDR3: TGTGCCAGCAGTCCCGGACTAGCGGGAGTAATTATTGCCAAAAACATTCAGTACTTC. Its protein is CASSPGLAGVIIAKNIQYF. This chain uses TRBV6-1 with TRBJ2-4, with 13 bases lining up with TRBD2. Germline-derived CDR1 and CDR2 are MNHNS and SASEGT. This CDR3 is built from 19 residues. With V trimmed by 5 bases and J by 1 base, 11 bases remained unmatched.

The chain carries TRBV2 and TRBJ2-7; 12 bases are shared with TRBD2. This CDR3 region has 13 residues. Germline assignment: CDR1 SNHLY and CDR2 FYNNEI. V trimming: 8 bases; J trimming: 4 bases; junction bases outside the gene matches: 3. The CDR3 reads CASGGTSGYEQYF. The CDR3 nucleotides read TGTGCCAGCGGTGGGACTAGCGGGTACGAGCAGTACTTC.

The sample holds many counts of this clonotype. This chain connects TRBV20-1 to TRBJ1-2, with TRBD1 matching 9 bases. Trimming cost V 6 bases and J 8 bases; bases outside gene matches: 10. There are 13 residues in the CDR3. Germline-derived CDR1 and CDR2 are DFQATT and SNEGSKA (reference sequence). CDR3 nucleotides: TGCAGTGCCCACAGGGGGCTCAGTCTCGGCTACACCTTC. Translation: CSAHRGLSLGYTF.

This clonotype was counted at least ten times. The rearrangement joins TRBV2 to TRBJ2-5, with 7 bases aligning to TRBD1. The CDR3 sequence is 15 residues long. Germline CDR1 is SNHLY and CDR2 is FYNNEI. With V trimmed by 4 bases and J by 7 bases, 12 bases remained unmatched. The CDR3 loop reads CASSVEGTVVLTQYF. The CDR3 DNA reads TGTGCCAGCAGTGTAGAAGGGACAGTAGTTTTGACCCAGTACTTC. Full variable domain (rest looked up from reference TRBV2 and TRBJ2-5): EPEVTQTPSHQVTQMGQEVILRCVPISNHLYFYWYRQILGQKVEFLVSFYNNEISEKSEIFDDQFSVERPDGSNFTLKIRSTKLEDSAMYFCASSVEGTVVLTQYFGPGTRLLVL.

In this sample, this clonotype turned up once. The rearrangement links TRBV20-1 to TRBJ1-1, with D hard to call. V lost 5 bases to trimming and J lost 2 bases, with 12 bases between them. The CDR3 covers 13 residues. Germline V gene lookup returns CDR1 DFQATT and CDR2 SNEGSKA (reference sequence). The CDR3 spells CSASEEPNTEAFF. As DNA, the CDR3 is TGCAGTGCTTCCGAAGAGCCAAACACTGAAGCTTTCTTT.

The chain couples TRBV6-1 to TRBJ2-7; D not certain. TRBJ2-5 explains the end of the DNA better; the J call may be wrong. The CDR3 covers 14 residues. Germline V gene lookup returns CDR1 MNHNS and CDR2 SASEGT. CDR3 coding DNA: TGTGCCAGCAGTGAGAACAGCCTTCAAGAGACCCAGTACTTC. It codes for CASSENSLQETQYF.

This clonotype was observed a handful of times. The chain joins TRBV12-3 or TRBV12-4 to TRBJ1-2; D gene uncertain. V was trimmed by 7 bases and J by 4 bases, leaving 10 bases between them. The CDR3 is 12 residues long. The DNA for the CDR3 is TGTGCCAGCATTCGCGACGTCTATGGCTACACCTTC. Protein: CASIRDVYGYTF.

This clonotype was recorded a few times. This rearrangement joins TRBV30 to TRBJ2-7, with D perhaps assigned TRBD1 or TRBD2 (5 bases each). The CDR3 has 15 residues. V gave up 3 bases and J gave up 3 bases, with 18 bases separating them. The germline gives CDR1 GTSNPN, CDR2 SVGIG (reference sequence). CDR3 sequence: CAWSGLPGPSYEQYF. DNA of the CDR3: TGTGCCTGGAGCGGCCTCCCGGGACCCAGCTACGAGCAGTACTTC.

This clonotype was counted at least ten times. The genes are TRBV18 and TRBJ1-6; TRBD1 matches 8 bases. Germline CDR1 KGHSH, CDR2 LQKENI. The CDR3 totals 20 residues. Trimming took 3 bases from V and 2 from J; bases not matched to a gene: 15. CDR3 loop: CASSPGTDRDATTYNSPLHF. For the CDR3, the DNA is TGTGCCAGCTCACCTGGGACGGACAGGGATGCCACTACCTATAATTCACCCCTCCACTTT.

This clonotype has ten or more counts. The chain couples TRBV7-6 to TRBJ2-2; D tentatively reads TRBD1 or TRBD2 (5 bases each). V was cut by 1 base and J by 2 bases, with 14 bases left in between. The CDR3 is 17 residues long. Germline loops: CDR1 SGHVS, CDR2 FNYEAQ. The CDR3 region has the DNA TGTGCCAGCAGCTTAGTCTTGGGGACGGATAACACCGGGGAGCTGTTTTTT. Protein: CASSLVLGTDNTGELFF.

This clonotype was seen ten or more times. J is TRBJ2-5 and V is TRBV12-3 or TRBV12-4; 7 bases map to TRBD2. The CDR3 totals 17 residues. V dropped 5 bases and J dropped 2; count of bases not matched to a gene: 14. The CDR3 spells CASSGLFLGGGQETQYF. For the CDR3, the DNA is TGTGCCAGCAGTGGGCTCTTTTTGGGGGGGGGGCAAGAGACCCAGTACTTC.